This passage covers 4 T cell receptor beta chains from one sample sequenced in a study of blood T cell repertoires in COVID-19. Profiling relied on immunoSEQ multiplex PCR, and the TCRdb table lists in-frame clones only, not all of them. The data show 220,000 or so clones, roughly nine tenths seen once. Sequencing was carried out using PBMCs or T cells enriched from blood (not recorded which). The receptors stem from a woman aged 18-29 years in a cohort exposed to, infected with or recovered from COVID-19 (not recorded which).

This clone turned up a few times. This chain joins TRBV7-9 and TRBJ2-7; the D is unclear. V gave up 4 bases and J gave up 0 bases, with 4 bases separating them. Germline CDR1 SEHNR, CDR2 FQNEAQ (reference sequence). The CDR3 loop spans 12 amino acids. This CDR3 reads CASSSFSYEQYF. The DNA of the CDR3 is TGTGCCAGCAGCTCATTCTCCTACGAGCAGTACTTC.

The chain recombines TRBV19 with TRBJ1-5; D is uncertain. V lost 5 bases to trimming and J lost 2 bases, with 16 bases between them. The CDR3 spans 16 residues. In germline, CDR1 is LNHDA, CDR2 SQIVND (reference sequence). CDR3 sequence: CASSQGLTRGNQPQHF. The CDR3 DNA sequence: TGTGCCAGTAGTCAAGGGCTGACGCGGGGCAATCAGCCCCAGCATTTT.

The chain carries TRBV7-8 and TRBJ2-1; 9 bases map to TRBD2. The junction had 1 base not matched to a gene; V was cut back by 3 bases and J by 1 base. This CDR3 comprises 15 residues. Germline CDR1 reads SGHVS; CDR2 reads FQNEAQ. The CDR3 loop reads CASSLLAGSYNEQFF. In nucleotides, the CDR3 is TGTGCCAGCAGCTTGCTAGCGGGATCCTACAATGAGCAGTTCTTC. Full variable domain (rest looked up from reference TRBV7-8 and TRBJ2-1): GAGVSQSPRYKVAKRGQDVALRCDPISGHVSLFWYQQALGQGPEFLTYFQNEAQLDKSGLPSDRFFAERPEGSVSTLKIQRTQQEDSAVYLCASSLLAGSYNEQFFGPGTRLTVL.

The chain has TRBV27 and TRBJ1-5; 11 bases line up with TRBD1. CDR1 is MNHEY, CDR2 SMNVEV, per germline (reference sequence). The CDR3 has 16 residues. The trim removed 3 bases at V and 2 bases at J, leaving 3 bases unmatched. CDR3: CASSFGTGGGNQPQHF. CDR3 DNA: TGTGCCAGCAGTTTTGGGACAGGGGGGGGCAATCAGCCCCAGCATTTT.